What follows are 28 T cell receptor beta chains derived from one specimen sequenced in a study of control samples from healthy donors and cancer patients. The assay was immunoSEQ multiplex PCR, and TCRdb's table has in-frame clones only and misses some. This repertoire shows 130,000 or so clones, over 90% found once; its top ten account for 14%. Sequenced: PBMCs. These TCRs come from a man between 60 and 75 years old with colorectal cancer.

This chain connects TRBV6-2 or TRBV6-3 to TRBJ2-5; 9 positions agree with TRBD1. The CDR3 extends over 15 amino acids. V dropped 5 bases and J dropped 5; count of bases not matched to a gene: 9. Germline loops: CDR1 MNHEY, CDR2 SVGEGT. CDR3 sequence (DNA): TGTGCCAGCAGTGTAGGGACAGGGAGAACGGAGACCCAGTACTTC. Protein sequence: CASSVGTGRTETQYF.

V is TRBV21-1 and J is TRBJ2-7; TRBD1 reflects the table's D call only, with no check against the DNA. TRBV21-1 is reported as a pseudogene. The CDR3 length is 15 residues. Written as DNA, the CDR3 is TGTGCCAGCAGCAAGAAGGGACAGATAGCCTACGAGCAGTACTTC. The encoded protein is CASSKKGQIAYEQYF.

This chain joins TRBV12-3 or TRBV12-4 and TRBJ1-1; D perhaps matches TRBD1 (6 bases). The CDR3 is 13 residues long. V was trimmed by 4 bases and J by 10 bases, leaving 16 bases between them. CDR3 sequence reads: CASSSRTVLGAFF. In DNA, the CDR3 is TGTGCCAGCAGTTCACGGACAGTACTTGGAGCTTTCTTT.

The rearrangement links TRBV19 to TRBJ2-3; TRBD2 aligns across 12 bases. This CDR3 is built from 15 residues. CDR1 and CDR2 from the germline V gene are LNHDA and SQIVND (reference sequence). Unmatched junction bases numbered 7, after V lost 7 bases and J lost 5 bases. The CDR3 nucleotides are TGTGCCAGTACTCTAGCGGGGGGGCCGGGAGATACGCAGTATTTT. Protein: CASTLAGGPGDTQYF. The full variable domain, in which reference TRBV19 and TRBJ2-3 provide the parts outside the CDR3, is DGGITQSPKYLFRKEGQNVTLSCEQNLNHDAMYWYRQDPGQGLRLIYYSQIVNDFQKGDIAEGYSVSREKKESFPLTVTSAQKNPTAFYLCASTLAGGPGDTQYFGPGTRLTVL.

The V call is TRBV30, the J call TRBJ1-3; no definite D call. Per the germline V gene, CDR1 is GTSNPN and CDR2 is SVGIG (reference sequence). Trimming pared 1 base from V and 2 bases from J, leaving 12 bases between. This CDR3 region has 15 residues. The CDR3 sequence: CAWSGGQYPGNTIYF. DNA of the CDR3: TGTGCCTGGAGTGGGGGTCAGTACCCTGGAAACACCATATATTTT. Full variable domain (remainder filled in from reference TRBV30 and TRBJ1-3): SQTIHQWPATLVQPVGSPLSLECTVEGTSNPNLYWYRQAAGRGLQLLFYSVGIGQISSEVPQNLSASRPQDRQFILSSKKLLLSDSGFYLCAWSGGQYPGNTIYFGEGSWLTVV.

The chain has TRBV4-1 and TRBJ2-7, with 13 bases aligning to TRBD2. The J segment lost 3 bases and the V segment lost 1 base, leaving 9 bases of the junction unmatched. The CDR3 sequence is 18 residues long. The germline V gene has CDR1 MGHRA and CDR2 YSYEKL. Here the CDR3 reads CASSQAPSGLAGVYEQYF. DNA for the CDR3: TGCGCCAGCAGCCAAGCTCCCTCAGGACTAGCGGGGGTCTACGAGCAGTACTTC.

The chain carries TRBV30 and TRBJ1-5; 9 bases align to TRBD1. The ends lost 2 bases at V and 7 bases at J; junction bases unmatched: 3. The length of the CDR3 is 13 residues. CDR1 and CDR2 (germline): GTSNPN, SVGIG (reference sequence). The CDR3 DNA reads TGTGCCTGGAGTATGGACAGGGGACAGCCCCAGCATTTT. It specifies CAWSMDRGQPQHF.

This chain links TRBV15 with TRBJ2-6, with a possible D match to TRBD1 (6 bases). Germline lookup yields CDR1 LNHNV and CDR2 YYDKDF (reference sequence). V lost 2 bases to trimming and J lost 4 bases, with 15 bases between them. This CDR3 comprises 17 residues. The CDR3 region has the DNA TGTGCCACCAGCAGACCCGCAGGGGTGAGCGGGGCCAACGTCCTGACTTTC. Its protein product is CATSRPAGVSGANVLTF.

J is TRBJ2-3 and V is TRBV6-5; 8 bases are a match to TRBD2. Unmatched junction bases numbered 6, after V lost 4 bases and J lost 0 bases. This CDR3 has 16 residues. CDR1 MNHEY and CDR2 SVGAGI come from the germline V gene. CDR3 region: CASSFHSGASTDTQYF. Written as DNA, the CDR3 is TGTGCCAGCAGTTTCCATAGCGGGGCGAGCACAGATACGCAGTATTTT.

The gene calls are TRBV6-5 and TRBJ1-2; D unclear. In germline, CDR1 is MNHEY, CDR2 SVGAGI. This CDR3 contains 13 residues. The V end lost 7 bases, the J end lost 0 bases, and 9 bases lay between the germline ends. CDR3 DNA sequence: TGTGCCAGCAAATTGGCGACTAACTATGGCTACACCTTC. Its protein product is CASKLATNYGYTF.

This clone has only one observation. The genes are TRBV27 and TRBJ2-7, with 9 bases lining up with TRBD1. The CDR3 has 15 amino acids. The germline gives CDR1 MNHEY, CDR2 SMNVEV (reference sequence). The V and J ends lost 5 bases and 3 bases, in that order; junction bases with no gene match: 8. The CDR3 is CASSVTGTGFYEQYF. The DNA of the CDR3 is TGTGCCAGCAGTGTGACCGGGACAGGGTTCTACGAGCAGTACTTC.

The rearrangement joins TRBV6-6 to TRBJ2-7; 7 bases agree with TRBD1. CDR1 and CDR2 (germline): MNHNY, SVGAGI (reference sequence). There are 16 residues in the CDR3. V shed 5 bases, J shed 2 bases, and the junction held 12 bases outside the gene matches. Written as DNA, the CDR3 is TGTGCCAGCAGTACCTTTCCACAGGGGTCGACCTACGAGCAGTACTTC. Protein product: CASSTFPQGSTYEQYF.

This chain connects TRBV5-4 to TRBJ2-3, with a weak D call TRBD2 (7 bases). In germline, CDR1 is SGHNT, CDR2 YYREEE (reference sequence). This CDR3 contains 16 residues. V lost 1 base and J lost 2, with 14 bases in between. The CDR3 bases are TGTGCCAGCAGCTTGAGGGCGGGGGCCGCCACAGATACGCAGTATTTT. Residues: CASSLRAGAATDTQYF. The full variable domain, rest sourced from reference TRBV5-4 and TRBJ2-3, is ETGVTQSPTHLIKTRGQQVTLRCSSQSGHNTVSWYQQALGQGPQFIFQYYREEENGRGNFPPRFSGLQFPNYSSELNVNALELDDSALYLCASSLRAGAATDTQYFGPGTRLTVL.

V gene TRBV27 combines with J gene TRBJ2-2; TRBD1 aligns across 9 bases. The V gene's germline CDR1 is MNHEY and CDR2 SMNVEV (reference sequence). The CDR3 extends over 15 amino acids. Trimming cost V 6 bases and J 7 bases; bases outside gene matches: 9. The CDR3 bases are TGTGCCAGCAGCCGCTCCGACAGGGGGGGCGGGGAGCTGTTTTTT. Its protein is CASSRSDRGGGELFF.

J is TRBJ1-4 and V is TRBV19; D gene ambiguous. Trimming shortened V by 4 bases and J by 11 bases, and 14 bases separated the two germline ends. The CDR3 has 13 residues. Germline V gene sequence: CDR1 LNHDA, CDR2 SQIVND (reference sequence). This chain's CDR3 is CASSTQFGLKLFF. The CDR3 DNA is TGTGCCAGTAGTACCCAATTTGGACTCAAACTGTTTTTT.

This clone was observed a single time. The chain has TRBV27 and TRBJ1-2; the D gene is possibly TRBD1 (6 bases). CDR3 length: 15 residues. The V gene lost 0 bases and the J gene lost 6 bases, with 14 bases spanning the gap. Germline V CDR1 and CDR2: MNHEY, SMNVEV (reference sequence). CDR3 region: CASSLSTGRLDGYTF. The CDR3 bases are TGTGCCAGCAGTTTATCAACAGGGAGGCTCGATGGCTACACCTTC.

The CDR3 region is CAWSHPEFGGALETQYF. The CDR3, as DNA: TGTGCCTGGAGTCATCCGGAATTCGGGGGGGCCCTGGAGACCCAGTACTTC. The chain uses TRBV30 and TRBJ2-5; 8 nucleotides line up with TRBD2. The CDR3 has 17 residues. Germline CDR1 reads GTSNPN; CDR2 reads SVGIG (reference sequence). Germline trimming cut 2 bases from V and 5 bases from J; bases unmatched to any gene: 16.

This rearrangement joins TRBV27 to TRBJ1-3; D is undetermined. The V gene lost 2 bases and the J gene lost 1 base, with 3 bases spanning the gap. Germline V gene lookup returns CDR1 MNHEY and CDR2 SMNVEV (reference sequence). The CDR3 runs 13 residues. CDR3 protein: CASSLRSGNTIYF. Written as DNA, the CDR3 is TGTGCCAGCAGTTTAAGGTCTGGAAACACCATATATTTT.

The V and J genes are TRBV4-3 and TRBJ2-2, with 9 positions matching TRBD1. The junction had 6 bases not matched to a gene; V was cut back by 3 bases and J by 7 bases. CDR3 length: 15 residues. In germline, CDR1 is LGHNA, CDR2 YSLEER. Written as DNA, the CDR3 is TGCGCCAGCAGCCAGACGGACAGGGGTAGCGGGGAGCTGTTTTTT. This codes for CASSQTDRGSGELFF.

V gene TRBV11-3 combines with J gene TRBJ2-1; 8 nucleotides agree with TRBD2. Trimming removed 3 bases from V and 5 bases from J; junction bases left unmatched: 12. This CDR3 comprises 17 residues. Germline V CDR1 and CDR2: SGHNT, YENEEA. This CDR3 is CASSLVVGTRANNEQFF. The DNA of the CDR3 is TGTGCCAGCAGCTTGGTAGTAGGGACTAGGGCTAACAATGAGCAGTTCTTC.

This chain links TRBV6-6 with TRBJ2-3, with 9 positions matching TRBD2. The length of the CDR3 is 16 residues. Per germline, CDR1 MNHNY and CDR2 SVGAGI (reference sequence). V was clipped by 0 bases and J by 5 bases; unmatched bases: 6. CDR3 nucleotide sequence: TGTGCCAGCAGTTACTCGGCGGGGGGGCTTGTAGATACGCAGTATTTT. Its translation is CASSYSAGGLVDTQYF.

J is TRBJ1-3 and V is TRBV5-4; D is perhaps TRBD1 (6 bases). CDR1 and CDR2 (germline): SGHNT, YYREEE (reference sequence). CDR3 size: 15 residues. The V and J ends lost 0 bases and 0 bases respectively, with 7 bases between them. This chain's CDR3 is CASSLVGASGNTIYF. The CDR3 nucleotides are TGTGCCAGCAGCTTGGTGGGGGCCTCTGGAAACACCATATATTTT. Looking up the rest from reference TRBV5-4 and TRBJ1-3 gives the full variable domain: ETGVTQSPTHLIKTRGQQVTLRCSSQSGHNTVSWYQQALGQGPQFIFQYYREEENGRGNFPPRFSGLQFPNYSSELNVNALELDDSALYLCASSLVGASGNTIYFGEGSWLTVV.

This chain uses TRBV6-5 with TRBJ2-7, with 7 bases fitting TRBD1. Germline V gene data show CDR1 as MNHEY and CDR2 as SVGAGI. The CDR3 is 11 amino acids. V lost 8 bases and J lost 7; bases outside the gene matches: 5. DNA for the CDR3: TGTGCCAGCCGACAGGGTGGGGAGCAGTACTTC. Residues: CASRQGGEQYF.

J is TRBJ2-3 and V is TRBV9, with D uncertain. CDR1 SGDLS and CDR2 YYNGEE come from the germline V gene. V was cut by 4 bases and J by 6 bases, with 9 bases left in between. The CDR3 is 12 amino acids. CDR3 coding DNA: TGTGCCAGCAGCCCTGAAACTGATACGCAGTATTTT. Amino acid sequence: CASSPETDTQYF. The variable domain in full, completed from reference TRBV9 and TRBJ2-3, reads DSGVTQTPKHLITATGQRVTLRCSPRSGDLSVYWYQQSLDQGLQFLIQYYNGEERAKGNILERFSAQQFPDLHSELNLSSLELGDSALYFCASSPETDTQYFGPGTRLTVL.

J is TRBJ1-5 and V is TRBV6-5; D remains ambiguous. The CDR3 length is 13 residues. V shed 7 bases and J shed 4 bases, with 11 bases lying between them. The germline CDR1 and CDR2 sequences are MNHEY and SVGAGI. The CDR3: CASIGWENQPQHF. The CDR3 DNA reads as TGTGCCAGCATCGGGTGGGAAAATCAGCCCCAGCATTTT.

The genes are TRBV3-1 (or the pseudogene TRBV3-2) and TRBJ2-7; the match to TRBD1 covers 8 bases. Germline lookup yields CDR1 LGHDT and CDR2 YNNKEL (reference sequence). The CDR3 spans 14 residues. The J segment lost 1 base and the V segment lost 3 bases, leaving 2 bases of the junction unmatched. The CDR3 here is CASSQRDRSYEQYF. As DNA, the CDR3 is TGTGCCAGCAGCCAGAGGGACAGGTCCTACGAGCAGTACTTC.

This rearrangement joins TRBV28 to TRBJ2-5; D is ambiguous. Trimming left V 2 bases short and J 4 bases short, with 5 bases between. This CDR3 has 12 residues. Germline CDR1 MDHEN, CDR2 SYDVKM. CDR3 loop: CASSLLGETQYF. The CDR3 nucleotides are TGTGCCAGCAGTTTACTGGGAGAGACCCAGTACTTC.

This chain uses TRBV5-1 with TRBJ2-7; tentative D call: TRBD1 (6 bases). Per germline, CDR1 SGHRS and CDR2 YFSETQ. This CDR3 contains 13 residues. Between the trimmed V and J ends, which lost 5 bases and 2 bases, there was a span of 11 bases. Here the CDR3 reads CASRIGDTYEQYF. In nucleotides, the CDR3 is TGCGCCAGCAGAATAGGGGACACCTACGAGCAGTACTTC.